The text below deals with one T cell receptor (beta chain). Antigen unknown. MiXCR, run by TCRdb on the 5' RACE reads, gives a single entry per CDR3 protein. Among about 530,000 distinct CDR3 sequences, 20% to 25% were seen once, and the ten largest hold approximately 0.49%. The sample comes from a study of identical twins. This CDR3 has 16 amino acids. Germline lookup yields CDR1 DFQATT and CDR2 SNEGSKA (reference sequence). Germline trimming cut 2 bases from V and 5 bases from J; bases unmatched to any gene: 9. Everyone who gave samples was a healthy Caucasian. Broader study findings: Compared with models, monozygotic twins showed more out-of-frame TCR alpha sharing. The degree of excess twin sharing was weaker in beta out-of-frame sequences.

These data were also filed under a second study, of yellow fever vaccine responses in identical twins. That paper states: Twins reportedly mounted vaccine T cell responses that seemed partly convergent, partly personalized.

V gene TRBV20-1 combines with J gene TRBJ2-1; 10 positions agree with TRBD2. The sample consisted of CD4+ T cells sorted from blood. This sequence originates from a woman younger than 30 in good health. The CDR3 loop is CSARPPVLAGDNEQFF. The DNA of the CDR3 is TGCAGTGCTAGACCCCCCGTCCTAGCGGGGGACAATGAGCAGTTCTTC.